This T cell receptor beta chain appears in the sequencing data of a study of radiotherapy plus CTLA-4 blockade in lung cancer. The table came from immunoSEQ multiplex PCR; TCRdb's copy has only in-frame clones and leaves some out. The data show around 72,000 clones, around 80% seen once. Trimming removed 10 bases from V and 1 base from J, with 16 bases in between. CDR3 length equals 14 residues. CDR1 and CDR2 from the germline V gene are MNHEY and SVGAGI. Only a few counts were recorded for this clone. The antigen is undetermined. Regarding the study as a whole: Response was reportedly best predicted by early blood T cell clone dynamics, with interferon-beta. Some TCR clones had been derived from tumors. These clones expanded in peripheral blood after radiotherapy plus ipilimumab.

The specimen comprised peripheral blood, sampled from a patient treated with radiotherapy plus ipilimumab. The rearrangement uses TRBV6-5 and TRBJ1-1, with D perhaps matching TRBD1 (6 bases). This receptor was identified in a human donor with non-small cell lung cancer who had a complete response to radiotherapy plus ipilimumab. The CDR3 coding sequence is TGTGCCAAAAAATCAGGGGTGGAGAACACTGAAGCTTTCTTT. This sequence encodes CAKKSGVENTEAFF.